A single sample gave rise to the 17 T cell receptor beta chains below, sequenced in a study of T cell repertoires in cytomegalovirus infection (dated by TCRdb to between 2018 and 2021). Data came from an Illumina HiSeq 1500. TCRdb reran the public reads through fastp at Q25 and MiXCR, keeping productive beta chains. Each entry is one CDR3 protein sequence, shown with its most common DNA and genes. For this sample the table gives hundreds of thousands of distinct CDR3 sequences, of which roughly a tenth were detected only once. The ten largest clones capture approximately 2.3% of the sample. Input material: PBMCs. These receptors all come from a human donor in good health (CMV status not recorded). Some clones in this sample may be carry-over from other donors' samples.

This clonotype was counted a few times. The chain joins TRBV10-1 to TRBJ2-1, with D perhaps assigned TRBD1 or TRBD2 (5 bases each). CDR1 is WNHNN and CDR2 is SYGVQD in the germline V gene (reference sequence). With 3 bases removed from V and 1 base from J, the gap between germline ends came to 10 bases. This CDR3 is 15 amino acids long. CDR3 sequence (DNA): TGCGCCAGCAGTGAAAGTGGGGGATCCTACAATGAGCAGTTCTTC. Translation gives CASSESGGSYNEQFF.

Details on this clonotype: A read error is possible here, since a much larger clone lies one base away. The V gene is TRBV20-1, the J gene TRBJ1-2, with TRBD1 as a possible D gene (6 bases). V lost 5 bases and J lost 2, with 12 bases in between. CDR3 length: 13 residues. CDR1 and CDR2 from the germline V gene are DFQATT and SNEGSKA (reference sequence). The DNA for the CDR3 is TGCAGTGCTCCGATAGGGGGGAACTATGGCTACACCTTC. Its translation: CSAPIGGNYGYTF.

This clonotype has just a few counts. The CDR3 DNA sequence: TGTGCCCTTCGTTCCGGGGCCAACGTCCTGACTTTC. Encoded protein: CALRSGANVLTF. The rearrangement joins TRBV7-4 to TRBJ2-6; D is ambiguous. CDR3 length: 12 amino acids. V lost 11 bases and J 4 bases, leaving 9 bases between the germline ends. The V gene's germline CDR1 is SGHVT and CDR2 SQSDAQ.

Ten or more counts support this clonotype. The V gene is TRBV7-2, the J gene TRBJ2-3; D is perhaps TRBD1 (6 bases). CDR3 length: 15 residues. With 1 base removed from V and 2 bases from J, the gap between germline ends came to 10 bases. CDR1 is SGHTA, CDR2 FQGNSA, per germline. This CDR3 is CASSLVGANTDTQYF. The DNA for the CDR3 is TGTGCCAGCAGCTTAGTGGGGGCTAACACAGATACGCAGTATTTT.

Only a few counts were recorded for this clonotype. This sequence joins TRBV25-1 and TRBJ1-1; D possibly corresponds to TRBD1 (5 bases). The germline V gene has CDR1 MGHDK and CDR2 SYGVNS. Trimming stripped 1 base from V and 5 bases from J, with 11 bases between. The length of the CDR3 is 14 residues. CDR3: CASSESGRGTEAFF. The CDR3 DNA follows: TGTGCCAGCAGTGAATCGGGACGGGGAACTGAAGCTTTCTTT.

This clonotype has a count of ten or more. This chain connects TRBV7-9 to TRBJ2-5; the D is unclear. This CDR3 has 19 amino acids. The germline V and J ends were trimmed by 2 bases and 1 base, with 23 bases remaining between them. CDR1 SEHNR and CDR2 FQNEAQ come from the germline V gene (reference sequence). CDR3 amino acids: CASSLRAQRKGIPQETQYF. The CDR3 DNA sequence: TGTGCCAGCAGCTTAAGAGCGCAACGAAAGGGAATCCCCCAAGAGACCCAGTACTTC.

This clonotype was seen ten or more times. J is TRBJ2-5 and V is TRBV5-1, with TRBD1 as a possible D gene (5 bases). V lost 0 bases, J lost 1 base, and 13 bases lay in between. The V gene's germline CDR1 is SGHRS and CDR2 YFSETQ. There are 16 residues in the CDR3. The CDR3 spells CASSLGQGPSQETQYF. CDR3 coding DNA: TGCGCCAGCAGCTTGGGGCAGGGCCCTTCCCAAGAGACCCAGTACTTC.

This clonotype was recorded at least ten times. V gene TRBV28 combines with J gene TRBJ1-5, with D possibly being TRBD1 (6 bases). The CDR3 covers 16 residues. Trimming cost V 5 bases and J 9 bases, with 23 bases left between them. Germline V gene lookup returns CDR1 MDHEN and CDR2 SYDVKM. The CDR3 coding sequence is TGTGCCAGCAGTGGCGACAGGCGGGGCCCCAATTGGCCCCAGCATTTT. It yields the protein CASSGDRRGPNWPQHF.

This clonotype was counted ten times or more. The chain couples TRBV10-3 to TRBJ2-1; a weak D match, TRBD2 (5 bases). Germline CDR1 ENHRY, CDR2 SYGVKD. V was cut by 4 bases and J by 7 bases, with 11 bases left in between. The length of the CDR3 is 13 residues. The CDR3 loop reads CAISGTGGNEQFF. As DNA, the CDR3 is TGTGCCATCAGTGGGACTGGCGGGAATGAGCAGTTCTTC.

In its sample, this clonotype was seen many times. The genes are TRBV7-6 and TRBJ2-2, with a tentative D call TRBD2 (6 bases). Looked up from germline, CDR1 is SGHVS and CDR2 is FNYEAQ. This CDR3 has 16 residues. The V gene lost 5 bases and the J gene lost 5 bases, with 18 bases spanning the gap. Here the CDR3 reads CASSRGLDGGTGELFF. Here the CDR3 DNA reads TGTGCCAGCAGCCGGGGACTTGACGGGGGAACCGGGGAGCTGTTTTTT.

There are many counts of this clonotype. The genes are TRBV7-9 and TRBJ1-3; D uncertain. CDR3 length: 10 amino acids. Germline CDR1 and CDR2: SEHNR and FQNEAQ (reference sequence). Trimming removed 8 bases from V and 1 base from J, with 0 bases in between. CDR3 DNA sequence: TGTGCCAGCTCTGGAAACACCATATATTTT. As protein: CASSGNTIYF.

This chain connects TRBV24-1 to TRBJ1-1; D call uncertain. Germline V lookup: CDR1 KGHDR, CDR2 SFDVKD. V was clipped by 8 bases and J by 2 bases, with 5 bases between them. The CDR3 covers 11 residues. This CDR3 reads CATKGNTEAFF. CDR3 DNA sequence: TGTGCCACCAAGGGAAACACTGAAGCTTTCTTT.

This clonotype was seen more than once but under ten times. This chain uses TRBV28 with TRBJ2-2; D is undetermined. CDR1 is MDHEN and CDR2 is SYDVKM in the germline V gene. Trimming pared 1 base from V and 1 base from J, leaving 7 bases between. This CDR3 region has 15 residues. In DNA form, the CDR3 reads TGTGCCAGCAGTTTATATAAGGGGAACACCGGGGAGCTGTTTTTT. Translation: CASSLYKGNTGELFF.

This clonotype was counted at least ten times. The junction shows a germline mismatch at one end, possibly a read error. The V call is TRBV7-2, the J call TRBJ1-1; D is perhaps TRBD1 (5 bases). Germline CDR1 SGHTA, CDR2 FQGNSA. This CDR3 comprises 11 residues. The CDR3 is CASSPNRDETF. DNA of the CDR3: TGTGCCAGCAGCCCTAACCGGGACGAGACTTTT.

In this sample, this clonotype turned up many times. The CDR3 DNA follows: TGCAGCGTTGAGTTGGGCATTCTTACTTTCTTT. Its translation: CSVELGILTFF. The chain recombines TRBV29-1 with TRBJ1-1; no clear D gene. Looked up from germline, CDR1 is SQVTM and CDR2 is ANQGSEA. V gave up 3 bases and J gave up 12 bases, with 14 bases separating them. The CDR3 loop spans 11 amino acids.

This chain joins TRBV2 and TRBJ2-7; TRBD2 is a possible D gene (6 bases). The germline CDR1 and CDR2 sequences are SNHLY and FYNNEI. This CDR3 spans 14 amino acids. V was cut by 6 bases and J by 4 bases, with 16 bases left in between. CDR3 sequence reads: CASRRDGGIYEQYF. As DNA, the CDR3 is TGTGCCAGCAGACGGGACGGGGGAATTTACGAGCAGTACTTC.

This CDR3 is CASRWGGGTGELFF. The CDR3 DNA sequence: TGTGCCAGCCGCTGGGGGGGTGGCACCGGGGAGCTGTTTTTT. The chain couples TRBV7-9 to TRBJ2-2; 7 nucleotides align to TRBD2. Trimming removed 8 bases from V and 4 bases from J; junction bases left unmatched: 7. Germline V gives CDR1 SEHNR, CDR2 FQNEAQ (reference sequence). This CDR3 comprises 14 residues.